Sequencing of this TCR beta chain was carried out in a study of blood T cell repertoires in COVID-19 (dated by TCRdb to 2020 to 2022). With regard to the full study: Samples covering the acute and convalescent phases of COVID-19 were provided by collaborators in the United States, Italy and Spain. Subjects who had been exposed to COVID-19, were actively infected with it, or had recovered from it provided the deeply sampled blood TCRbeta repertoires that made up the dataset. Sample metadata almost always included a de-identified subject ID, COVID-19 status, age in years and sex. The material from the prospective study consisted of cDNA or gDNA derived from T cells, B-cell-depleted T cells, or PBMCs. Where available, HLA class I and class II types were obtained from metadata supplied by the sample provider rather than from assay-based typing. The repertoires were made available in a free public database intended to serve as a resource for research on the immune response to SARS-CoV-2. Samples were obtained from the ongoing ImmuneRACE study (first 160 participants) and from 1,000 to 1,500 subjects provided by 6 global collaborators. Findings and caveats that apply to the study as a whole: The quantity of clinical and demographic metadata differed by source and by participant and was supplied without curation.

Regarding this clone: The specificity of this receptor is unknown. Qualities for individual bases were not recorded, and no much larger clone is one base off. This specimen includes other DNA sequences encoding the same CDR3.

TCRbeta CDR3 regions were amplified from genomic DNA by means of the immunoSEQ Assay, a bias-controlled multiplex PCR. For the original study's pipeline: Nucleated cell counts per sample were estimated from amplification of reference gene primers within the assay. To quantify the absolute abundance of each unique TCRbeta CDR3 rearrangement, sequence reads were collapsed and filtered. For each sample, productive Simpson clonality was calculated as the square root of Simpson's diversity index over productive rearrangements. TCRdb mirrors the immuneACCESS table, restricted to in-frame sequences. Some clones are absent from its copies; in checked studies, under half trace to an unresolved V gene, and the reason for the others is unknown. Clone size and the V and J calls come from that table; the DNA yielded D and trimming. The sample profile shows some 200,000 clones; about nine tenths of them were found once. Around 4.8% of the sample is in the top ten clones.

The CDR3, from cysteine to phenylalanine, totals 14 residues. The read is trimmed to its CDR3 DNA, 42 bases read in frame from base 1. The germline V gene provides CDR1 SGHRS and CDR2 YFSETQ. Trimmed from V: 2 bases; trimmed from J: 5 bases; junction bases lacking a gene match: 5. The collaborating institutions used their own protocols to collect whole blood in K2EDTA tubes. Collaborator samples were shipped for TCRbeta analysis as frozen whole blood, isolated PBMCs, or DNA extracted from either sample type. Recombination linked TRBV5-1 to TRBJ1-2; 8 bases in the junction line up with TRBD1. Sequencing used peripheral blood. The clonotype comes from a woman aged 40 to 50 with acute or convalescent COVID-19. The DNA sequence is as follows: TGCGCCAGCAGCTTAGACAGGGGAGATTATGGCTACACCTTC. Translated, this gives CASSLDRGDYGYTF.